These 30 T cell receptor beta chains were sequenced from one sample in a study of CD8+ T cells in alopecia areata. Extracted RNA was reverse transcribed, and the resulting cDNA served as sequencing template. Assay: immunoSEQ multiplex PCR; the TCRdb copy retains only in-frame clones and omits some. Among 200,000 to 250,000 clones listed, about three fifths were seen once. Treatment denoted: oral pan-JAK inhibitor, 5-10 mg twice daily. Specimen: CD4+ T cells sorted from blood, collected at week 4, from a patient treated with tofacitinib. Receptor source: a human donor with alopecia areata.

The chain recombines TRBV9 with TRBJ2-3; 8 bases line up with TRBD2. Germline V CDR1 and CDR2: SGDLS, YYNGEE. V lost 1 base, J lost 2 bases, and 3 bases stayed unmatched. This CDR3 contains 15 residues. CDR3: CASSVRTSPTDTQYF. DNA of the CDR3: TGTGCCAGCAGCGTACGGACTAGCCCCACAGATACGCAGTATTTT.

The CDR3: CASSLNPGELFF. In DNA form, the CDR3 reads TGTGCCAGCAGCTTAAATCCCGGGGAGCTGTTTTTT. The V call is TRBV5-6, the J call TRBJ2-2, with D unclear. This CDR3 has 12 amino acids. V was pared by 2 bases and J by 6 bases, with 5 bases between. Germline values: CDR1 SGHDT, CDR2 YYEEEE.

The chain has TRBV5-1 and TRBJ2-1; D is unclear. The V gene lost 3 bases and the J gene lost 9 bases, with 16 bases spanning the gap. There are 14 residues in the CDR3. CDR1 SGHRS and CDR2 YFSETQ come from the germline V gene. CDR3 sequence reads: CASSSVARGGEQFF. For the CDR3, the DNA is TGCGCCAGCAGCTCCGTGGCCCGCGGCGGTGAGCAGTTCTTC.

The chain links TRBV13 to TRBJ1-3; 10 nucleotides agree with TRBD1. The CDR3 runs 17 residues. CDR1 is PRHDT, CDR2 FYEKMQ, per germline (reference sequence). V shed 7 bases, J shed 0 bases, and the junction held 9 bases outside the gene matches. The CDR3 here is CASTKRTGGYSGNTIYF. In DNA, the CDR3 is TGTGCCAGCACCAAGAGGACAGGGGGGTACTCTGGAAACACCATATATTTT.

The chain joins TRBV6-1 to TRBJ1-1, with unresolved D. From germline, CDR1 is MNHNS and CDR2 SASEGT. The CDR3 consists of 13 residues. V lost 7 bases to trimming and J lost 5 bases, with 14 bases between them. Written as DNA, the CDR3 is TGTGCCAGCAACCTGAGAAAGGTGACTGAAGCTTTCTTT. This encodes CASNLRKVTEAFF.

This chain links TRBV7-2 with TRBJ2-3; 9 nucleotides align to TRBD2. Per the germline V gene, CDR1 is SGHTA and CDR2 is FQGNSA. This CDR3 is 16 amino acids long. The trim removed 5 bases at V and 6 bases at J, leaving 12 bases unmatched. The CDR3 reads CASSQGKRGAADTQYF. CDR3 DNA: TGTGCCAGCAGCCAGGGGAAGCGGGGGGCGGCGGATACGCAGTATTTT. Looking up the rest from reference TRBV7-2 and TRBJ2-3 gives the full variable domain: GAGVSQSPSNKVTEKGKDVELRCDPISGHTALYWYRQSLGQGLEFLIYFQGNSAPDKSGLPSDRFSAERTGGSVSTLTIQRTQQEDSAVYLCASSQGKRGAADTQYFGPGTRLTVL.

This clone turned up a few times. The V gene is TRBV5-1, the J gene TRBJ2-5; 7 bases fit TRBD1. The CDR3 loop spans 14 amino acids. Germline V CDR1 and CDR2: SGHRS, YFSETQ. Germline trimming cut 4 bases from V and 2 bases from J; bases unmatched to any gene: 5. CDR3 sequence (DNA): TGCGCCAGCAGCAAAGGGACAGAGCAAGAGACCCAGTACTTC. It is translated as CASSKGTEQETQYF.

The V and J genes are TRBV14 and TRBJ2-3, with D tentatively TRBD2 (6 bases). From germline, CDR1 is SGHDN and CDR2 FVKESK. V was shortened by 2 bases and J by 9 bases, with 18 bases between the two germline ends. The CDR3 is 15 residues long. The CDR3 DNA reads as TGTGCCAGCAGCCAAAAGGGGTCTGCGGGGCGGACGCAGTATTTT. The encoded protein is CASSQKGSAGRTQYF. The full variable domain, in which reference TRBV14 and TRBJ2-3 provide the parts outside the CDR3, is EAGVTQFPSHSVIEKGQTVTLRCDPISGHDNLYWYRRVMGKEIKFLLHFVKESKQDESGMPNNRFLAERTGGTYSTLKVQPAELEDSGVYFCASSQKGSAGRTQYFGPGTRLTVL.

V and J are TRBV27 and TRBJ2-2; D unresolved. The CDR3 is 12 amino acids. Germline V CDR1 and CDR2: MNHEY, SMNVEV (reference sequence). The V end lost 7 bases, the J end lost 6 bases, and 9 bases lay between the germline ends. The CDR3 sequence is CASKPSAGELFF. CDR3 coding DNA: TGTGCCAGCAAACCCTCCGCCGGGGAGCTGTTTTTT.

The chain uses TRBV25-1 and TRBJ2-3; D gene uncertain. CDR3 length equals 16 residues. Trimming removed 3 bases at V and 0 bases at J, with 13 bases between. Germline V gene lookup returns CDR1 MGHDK and CDR2 SYGVNS. Here the CDR3 DNA reads TGTGCCAGCAGTGATCCGGGCCCTAAAAGCACAGATACGCAGTATTTT. Amino acids: CASSDPGPKSTDTQYF.

V is TRBV29-1 and J is TRBJ1-1; no firm D call. The CDR3 sequence is 12 residues long. V was pared by 4 bases and J by 4 bases, with 10 bases between. Germline V gene sequence: CDR1 SQVTM, CDR2 ANQGSEA. The CDR3 nucleotides are TGCAGCGTTGGTCGGGTGGGCACTGAAGCTTTCTTT. Translated: CSVGRVGTEAFF.

The V and J genes are TRBV29-1 and TRBJ2-3, with D possibly matching TRBD1 (5 bases). From germline, CDR1 is SQVTM and CDR2 ANQGSEA. Trimming took 6 bases from V and 1 from J, leaving 17 bases between them. The CDR3 extends over 15 amino acids. The CDR3: CSVNETLRGTDTQYF. The DNA of the CDR3 is TGCAGCGTCAACGAGACTCTCAGGGGCACAGATACGCAGTATTTT.

The chain uses TRBV6-6 and TRBJ1-4; 7 nucleotides line up with TRBD1. The germline gives CDR1 MNHNY, CDR2 SVGAGI (reference sequence). Trimming removed 6 bases from V and 2 bases from J; junction bases left unmatched: 6. This CDR3 contains 15 residues. The CDR3 is CASRSSTGTNEKLFF. Written as DNA, the CDR3 is TGTGCCAGCAGGTCCTCGACAGGGACTAATGAAAAACTGTTTTTT.

This sequence joins TRBV7-2 and TRBJ1-5; D ambiguous. The ends were cut back, 5 bases at V and 3 bases at J, with 11 bases in the middle. The CDR3 extends over 14 amino acids. CDR1 and CDR2 from the germline V gene are SGHTA and FQGNSA. CDR3 sequence (DNA): TGTGCCAGCAGCCCGGACGGGAACAATCAGCCCCAGCATTTT. Translated, it gives CASSPDGNNQPQHF.

Remarks on this clone: One end of the junction does not line up with germline, which may come from a read error. The genes are TRBV7-6 and TRBJ1-5; perhaps TRBD1 as D (5 bases). CDR3 size: 15 residues. Germline V gives CDR1 SGHVS, CDR2 FNYEAQ. CDR3 residues: CASSLQSGLNQPRHF. CDR3 in DNA: TGTGCCAGCAGCCTCCAATCAGGGCTTAATCAGCCCCGGCATTTT.

This clone turned up a few times. The chain has TRBV29-1 and TRBJ1-2, with D possibly matching TRBD1 (5 bases). CDR1 SQVTM and CDR2 ANQGSEA come from the germline V gene. This CDR3 spans 13 amino acids. V lost 6 bases and J lost 2, with 13 bases in between. The CDR3 loop is CSVAKGPNYGYTF. The CDR3 DNA follows: TGCAGCGTGGCGAAGGGGCCCAACTATGGCTACACCTTC.

The chain joins TRBV5-1 to TRBJ2-5; a weak D match, TRBD1 (5 bases). V was cut by 0 bases and J by 5 bases, with 8 bases left in between. This CDR3 has 13 residues. The germline CDR1 and CDR2 sequences are SGHRS and YFSETQ. The CDR3 DNA reads as TGCGCCAGCAGCTTGGGACAGAGGGAGACCCAGTACTTC. This sequence encodes CASSLGQRETQYF.

This sequence joins TRBV10-3 and TRBJ2-7; 7 nucleotides match TRBD2. Germline V lookup: CDR1 ENHRY, CDR2 SYGVKD. The V segment lost 5 bases and the J segment 6 bases; nucleotides outside the gene matches: 1. CDR3 size: 11 residues. The CDR3 nucleotides read TGTGCCATCAGTAGGGAGGGCGAGCAGTACTTC. This gives the protein CAISREGEQYF.

The chain employs TRBV11-2 and TRBJ1-1, with TRBD1 matching over 8 bases. The CDR3 extends over 15 amino acids. Germline V gives CDR1 SGHAT, CDR2 FQNNGV. V was pared by 0 bases and J by 1 base, with 1 base of the junction left unmatched. The CDR3 DNA reads as TGTGCCAGCAGCTTAGATGGGACAGGGAACACTGAAGCTTTCTTT. Protein: CASSLDGTGNTEAFF.

The chain carries TRBV19 and TRBJ2-1; D is possibly TRBD1 (6 bases). The CDR3 contains 14 residues. Looked up from germline, CDR1 is LNHDA and CDR2 is SQIVND (reference sequence). Trimming removed 1 base at V and 11 bases at J, with 15 bases between. The CDR3 DNA is TGTGCCAGTAGTATAGGTCACGTGGGGGACAAGCAGTTCTTC. Translated, it gives CASSIGHVGDKQFF.

The chain carries TRBV11-3 and TRBJ1-1; the D gene is possibly TRBD1 (5 bases). CDR3 length: 14 amino acids. V was trimmed by 0 bases and J by 7 bases, leaving 12 bases between them. Germline V CDR1 and CDR2: SGHNT, YENEEA. CDR3 sequence (DNA): TGTGCCAGCAGCTTAGATCAGGGCCGTAGTGAAGCTTTCTTT. This encodes CASSLDQGRSEAFF.

V gene TRBV7-9 combines with J gene TRBJ1-1; D gene unclear. This CDR3 comprises 13 residues. Between the trimmed V and J ends, which lost 4 bases and 4 bases, there was a span of 10 bases. From germline, CDR1 is SEHNR and CDR2 FQNEAQ (reference sequence). CDR3 region: CASSSVASTEAFF. CDR3 nucleotide sequence: TGTGCCAGCAGCTCGGTGGCGAGCACTGAAGCTTTCTTT.

V gene TRBV23-1 combines with J gene TRBJ2-2, with D possibly being TRBD1 (5 bases). TRBV23-1 is recorded as an ORF, its role being uncertain. This CDR3 is 17 amino acids long. The V end was cut by 1 base, the J end by 2 bases, with 14 bases between. This CDR3 reads CASSQWGQFLNTGELFF. In nucleotides, the CDR3 is TGCGCCAGCAGTCAATGGGGCCAGTTTCTAAACACCGGGGAGCTGTTTTTT.

This chain uses TRBV2 with TRBJ1-6, with 7 bases aligning to TRBD1. Germline-derived CDR1 and CDR2 are SNHLY and FYNNEI. The junction had 11 bases not matched to a gene; V was cut back by 7 bases and J by 8 bases. The CDR3 loop spans 15 amino acids. CDR3 DNA: TGTGCCAGCACCGGAAGGCGGGACAGTTATTCACCCCTCCACTTT. It encodes CASTGRRDSYSPLHF.

The sample holds one count of this clone. The rearrangement joins TRBV7-2 to TRBJ2-1; D ambiguous. The CDR3 has 15 amino acids. Trimming left V 2 bases short and J 0 bases short, with 8 bases between. Germline V gene data show CDR1 as SGHTA and CDR2 as FQGNSA. The CDR3 DNA follows: TGTGCCAGCAGCTTATCCTACAGCTCCTACAATGAGCAGTTCTTC. The encoded protein is CASSLSYSSYNEQFF.

This chain links TRBV7-9 with TRBJ1-6; TRBD1 aligns across 8 bases. Germline V gives CDR1 SEHNR, CDR2 FQNEAQ (reference sequence). With 5 bases clipped from V and 7 bases from J, the junction kept 7 bases outside the gene matches. The CDR3 contains 15 residues. In nucleotides, the CDR3 is TGTGCCAGCAGCCGGACAGGGATCGAGAATTCACCCCTCCACTTT. Translated: CASSRTGIENSPLHF.

J is TRBJ1-3 and V is TRBV29-1, with D perhaps TRBD1 (6 bases). Trimming cost V 3 bases and J 0 bases, with 18 bases left between them. The CDR3 is made up of 17 amino acids. Germline loops: CDR1 SQVTM, CDR2 ANQGSEA. Here the CDR3 reads CSVESNEKGDSGNTIYF. The DNA for the CDR3 is TGCAGCGTTGAGAGCAACGAAAAGGGGGACTCTGGAAACACCATATATTTT.

Written as DNA, the CDR3 is TGTGCCAGCAGTGAAGGAGGCGGTGAGCAGTTCTTC. Translation gives CASSEGGGEQFF. This sequence joins TRBV2 and TRBJ2-1; the D is unclear. Germline V gene sequence: CDR1 SNHLY, CDR2 FYNNEI. The length of the CDR3 is 12 residues. V lost 1 base, J lost 9 bases, and 7 bases lay in between.

V gene TRBV4-3 combines with J gene TRBJ1-5; no definite D call. The ends were cut back, 0 bases at V and 0 bases at J, with 12 bases in the middle. The CDR3 contains 17 residues. CDR1 and CDR2 (germline): LGHNA, YSLEER. The DNA for the CDR3 is TGCGCCAGCAGCCAAGATCTGGGAGCCTTTAGCAATCAGCCCCAGCATTTT. As protein: CASSQDLGAFSNQPQHF.

The chain joins TRBV2 to TRBJ2-7; no clear D gene. V was shortened by 2 bases and J by 7 bases, with 9 bases between the two germline ends. CDR3 length equals 12 residues. Germline V gene sequence: CDR1 SNHLY, CDR2 FYNNEI. The CDR3 is CASSEPPAEQYF. The CDR3 bases are TGTGCCAGCAGTGAACCCCCGGCAGAGCAGTACTTC.